This T cell receptor (beta chain) was sequenced for a study of T cell repertoires in cytomegalovirus infection. TCRdb reprocessed the reads with MiXCR, giving one entry per CDR3 protein. Of about 890,000 distinct CDR3 sequences listed, approximately 33% were seen once; the top ten hold roughly 12%. Germline trimming cut 5 bases from V and 5 bases from J; bases unmatched to any gene: 13. The CDR3 consists of 16 residues. Germline CDR1 reads MNHEY; CDR2 reads SVGEGT. In the case of this clonotype: Its antigen is not known.

The TCR originated in a human donor in good health (CMV status not recorded). Some clones in this sample may be carry-over from other donors' samples. The sample was cultured CD8+ T cells from PBMCs, taken from culture after CMV antigen stimulation. The rearrangement joins TRBV6-2 or TRBV6-3 to TRBJ2-7, with 9 bases identical to TRBD1. CDR3 DNA sequence: TGTGCCAGCAGTACAAGACAGGGGGGAGTCGTGGACGAGCAGTACTTC. Protein product: CASSTRQGGVVDEQYF.